This paragraph covers one TCR beta chain sequence. The data are from a study of blood T cell repertoires in COVID-19. As for the study in general: Both acute and convalescent COVID-19 samples were obtained from the United States, Italy and Spain. Nucleic acid was either cDNA or gDNA, and it came from T cells, B-cell-depleted T cells, or PBMCs.

Study processing details: Quantification of nucleated cells was approximated via reference gene primer amplification. Data came from immunoSEQ multiplex PCR; TCRdb stores just in-frame clones and leaves some out. V, J and clone size reflect that table, while D and trimming were determined from the DNA. The data show roughly 87,000 clones, 70% to 85% seen once. The V segment lost 0 bases and the J segment 7 bases; nucleotides outside the gene matches: 3. This CDR3 has 14 residues. Germline CDR1 and CDR2: SGDLS and YYNGEE. The TCR originated in a woman aged 60-70 years with acute or convalescent COVID-19. Sequences were obtained from peripheral blood. The chain couples TRBV9 to TRBJ1-4, with 7 bases lining up with TRBD1. In DNA form, the CDR3 reads TGTGCCAGCAGCGTAGGAGGGGGCACTGAAAAACTGTTTTTT. Its protein is CASSVGGGTEKLFF.